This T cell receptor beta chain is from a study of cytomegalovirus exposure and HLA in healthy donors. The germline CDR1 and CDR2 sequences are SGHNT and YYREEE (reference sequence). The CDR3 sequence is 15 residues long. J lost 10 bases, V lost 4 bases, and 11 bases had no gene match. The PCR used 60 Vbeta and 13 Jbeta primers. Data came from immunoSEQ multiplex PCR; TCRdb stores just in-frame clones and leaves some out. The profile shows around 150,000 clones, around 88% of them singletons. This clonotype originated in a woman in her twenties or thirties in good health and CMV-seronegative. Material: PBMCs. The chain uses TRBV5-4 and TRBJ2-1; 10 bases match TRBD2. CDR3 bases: TGTGCCAGCAGCCTAAGGACTAGCGGAGTAACAGAGCAGTTCTTC. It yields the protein CASSLRTSGVTEQFF. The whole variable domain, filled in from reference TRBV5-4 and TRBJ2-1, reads ETGVTQSPTHLIKTRGQQVTLRCSSQSGHNTVSWYQQALGQGPQFIFQYYREEENGRGNFPPRFSGLQFPNYSSELNVNALELDDSALYLCASSLRTSGVTEQFFGPGTRLTVL.